One and the same sample provided the 27 T cell receptor beta chains below, sequenced in a study of T cell responses to AZD1222 COVID-19 vaccine. Clones were sequenced by immunoSEQ multiplex PCR, and TCRdb holds only the in-frame ones, with some missing. Here the sample spans about 120,000 clones, over 75% being singletons. Specimen: peripheral blood, collected 28 days after the second dose of the MenACWY control vaccine. Receptors originate from an adult who received the MenACWY meningococcal vaccine as a control.

This chain links TRBV21-1 with TRBJ2-7; the table's D call of TRBD2 was not tested on the DNA. TRBV21-1 is listed as a pseudogene. This CDR3 is 13 amino acids long. In DNA form, the CDR3 reads TGTGCCAGCAGCAAGGGGAGGATTCGAGAGCAGTACGTC. It yields the protein CASSKGRIREQYV.

V is TRBV29-1 and J is TRBJ2-1; no definite D call. V dropped 4 bases and J dropped 6 bases, with 4 bases sitting between them. Germline values: CDR1 SQVTM, CDR2 ANQGSEA. The CDR3 is 10 residues long. In DNA, the CDR3 is TGCAGCGTTGTGGCCAATGAGCAGTTCTTC. Its translation: CSVVANEQFF.

V usage is TRBV6-5 and J usage is TRBJ2-7; D ambiguous. Germline CDR1 is MNHEY and CDR2 is SVGAGI. Between the trimmed V and J ends, which lost 6 bases and 0 bases, there was a span of 15 bases. CDR3 length equals 15 residues. CDR3: CASRQRLDGSYEQYF. The CDR3 DNA follows: TGTGCCAGCAGGCAGAGACTGGACGGCTCCTACGAGCAGTACTTC.

This clone was seen just once. The V and J genes are TRBV30 and TRBJ2-7; maybe TRBD2 (5 bases). The CDR3 consists of 12 residues. V was pared by 0 bases and J by 4 bases, with 7 bases between. Looked up from germline, CDR1 is GTSNPN and CDR2 is SVGIG (reference sequence). The CDR3 DNA is TGTGCCTGGAGTGTAACGGGGTACGAGCAGTACTTC. The encoded protein is CAWSVTGYEQYF.

This chain uses TRBV7-2 with TRBJ2-7; 9 bases align to TRBD2. The germline gives CDR1 SGHTA, CDR2 FQGNSA. The CDR3 length is 15 residues. J lost 3 bases, V lost 1 base, and 4 bases had no gene match. This CDR3 is CASSLGRGGLYEQYV. Written as DNA, the CDR3 is TGTGCCAGCAGCTTAGGGCGGGGGGGCCTCTACGAGCAGTACGTC.

J is TRBJ1-5 and V is TRBV19; 7 nucleotides align to TRBD1. The CDR3 is 20 residues long. Germline CDR1 is LNHDA and CDR2 is SQIVND (reference sequence). V gave up 4 bases and J gave up 2 bases; unmatched junction bases: 20. CDR3 sequence reads: CASSTTPRDSLLYRNQPQHF. For the CDR3, the DNA is TGTGCCAGTAGTACCACCCCCCGGGACAGCCTTTTATACCGCAATCAGCCCCAGCATTTT. Based on the CDR3 plus reference TRBV19 and TRBJ1-5, the full variable domain is DGGITQSPKYLFRKEGQNVTLSCEQNLNHDAMYWYRQDPGQGLRLIYYSQIVNDFQKGDIAEGYSVSREKKESFPLTVTSAQKNPTAFYLCASSTTPRDSLLYRNQPQHFGDGTRLSIL.

The chain combines TRBV11-3 with TRBJ1-1; 10 bases line up with TRBD1. Trimming took 4 bases from V and 4 from J; bases not matched to a gene: 3. The germline V gene has CDR1 SGHNT and CDR2 YENEEA. This CDR3 is built from 14 residues. CDR3 loop: CASSSGQGGTEAFF. The CDR3 region has the DNA TGTGCCAGCAGCTCCGGACAGGGGGGCACTGAAGCTTTCTTT.

The V call is TRBV5-6, the J call TRBJ2-7; 10 bases are a match to TRBD1. Germline V gene data show CDR1 as SGHDT and CDR2 as YYEEEE. Germline trimming cut 6 bases from V and 7 bases from J; bases unmatched to any gene: 19. The CDR3 covers 17 residues. CDR3 amino acids: CASNVRGSGTGVREQYF. The CDR3 coding sequence is TGTGCCAGCAACGTAAGAGGGTCCGGGACAGGGGTCCGAGAGCAGTACTTC.

V gene TRBV9 combines with J gene TRBJ1-6; 7 bases align to TRBD1. The CDR3 runs to 15 residues. In germline, CDR1 is SGDLS, CDR2 YYNGEE. V shed 0 bases, J shed 9 bases, and the junction held 6 bases outside the gene matches. CDR3 DNA sequence: TGTGCCAGCAGCGTAGGACAGGGTGTACGTTCACCCCTCCACTTT. Its protein product is CASSVGQGVRSPLHF. The full variable domain, completed using reference TRBV9 and TRBJ1-6, is DSGVTQTPKHLITATGQRVTLRCSPRSGDLSVYWYQQSLDQGLQFLIQYYNGEERAKGNILERFSAQQFPDLHSELNLSSLELGDSALYFCASSVGQGVRSPLHFGNGTRLTVT.

This rearrangement joins TRBV9 to TRBJ2-1; 7 bases agree with TRBD2. V lost 0 bases to trimming and J lost 0 bases; unmatched junction nucleotides: 0. This CDR3 contains 15 residues. Germline V CDR1 and CDR2: SGDLS, YYNGEE. In DNA, the CDR3 is TGTGCCAGCAGCGTAGGCGGGGGCTCCTACAATGAGCAGTTCTTC. As protein: CASSVGGGSYNEQFF.

V usage is TRBV24-1 and J usage is TRBJ1-1; TRBD1 is a possible D gene (5 bases). This CDR3 is built from 15 residues. Trimming shortened V by 6 bases and J by 1 base, and 14 bases separated the two germline ends. The germline V gene has CDR1 KGHDR and CDR2 SFDVKD. CDR3 region: CATSTSRGPNTEAFF. Here the CDR3 DNA reads TGTGCCACCAGTACGTCCCGGGGACCGAACACTGAAGCTTTCTTT.

This clone was seen a single time. V usage is TRBV27 and J usage is TRBJ1-4; tentatively, D is TRBD1 (5 bases). Trimming removed 5 bases from V and 0 bases from J, with 13 bases in between. Germline CDR1 and CDR2: MNHEY and SMNVEV (reference sequence). The CDR3 contains 16 residues. Written as DNA, the CDR3 is TGTGCCAGCAGTCAGGTCCAGACAGCAACTAATGAAAAACTGTTTTTT. As protein: CASSQVQTATNEKLFF.

This rearrangement joins TRBV28 to TRBJ1-2, with no clear D. CDR3 length: 12 residues. From germline, CDR1 is MDHEN and CDR2 SYDVKM. The V gene lost 8 bases and the J gene lost 4 bases, with 11 bases spanning the gap. The CDR3 is CASGVWFYGYTF. DNA of the CDR3: TGTGCCAGCGGGGTGTGGTTCTATGGCTACACCTTC.

This clone showed up just once. This chain connects TRBV12-3 or TRBV12-4 to TRBJ2-7; D remains ambiguous. V lost 1 base, J lost 3 bases, and 4 bases lay in between. The CDR3 sequence is 12 residues long. DNA for the CDR3: TGTGCCAGCAGTTTAGGGCTCTACGAGCAGTACTTC. Translated: CASSLGLYEQYF.

The rearrangement links TRBV5-1 to TRBJ2-1; D might be TRBD1 (5 bases). V gave up 0 bases and J gave up 14 bases, with 18 bases separating them. The length of the CDR3 is 14 residues. CDR1 and CDR2 from the germline V gene are SGHRS and YFSETQ. The CDR3 is CASSLAVGGDREFF. CDR3 in DNA: TGCGCCAGCAGCTTGGCCGTTGGTGGAGACAGAGAGTTCTTC.

The rearrangement links TRBV6-5 to TRBJ1-2; D is ambiguous. The V end lost 4 bases, the J end lost 8 bases, and 17 bases lay between the germline ends. The CDR3 extends over 14 amino acids. CDR1 is MNHEY and CDR2 is SVGAGI in the germline V gene. Here the CDR3 DNA reads TGTGCCAGCAGTTCGGGAGGGCCGGTGGAGGGCTACACCTTC. Translating it yields CASSSGGPVEGYTF.

The chain links TRBV19 to TRBJ2-1, with 11 bases lining up with TRBD1. Germline V lookup: CDR1 LNHDA, CDR2 SQIVND (reference sequence). The CDR3 has 15 amino acids. J lost 2 bases, V lost 5 bases, and 2 bases had no gene match. The CDR3 region is CASSWGQGAYNEQFF. DNA of the CDR3: TGTGCCAGTAGTTGGGGACAGGGGGCCTACAATGAGCAGTTCTTC.

This clone was seen a few times. The rearrangement joins TRBV10-2 to TRBJ1-4, with TRBD1 matching over 11 bases. The germline V gene has CDR1 WSHSY and CDR2 SAAADI. CDR3 length: 17 amino acids. Germline trimming cut 4 bases from V and 0 bases from J; bases unmatched to any gene: 4. CDR3 sequence: CASSVGQGVATNEKLFF. CDR3 nucleotide sequence: TGCGCCAGCAGTGTGGGACAGGGGGTTGCAACTAATGAAAAACTGTTTTTT.

The rearrangement joins TRBV6-5 to TRBJ2-6; D possibly matches TRBD1 or TRBD2 (5 bases each). Germline V gene data show CDR1 as MNHEY and CDR2 as SVGAGI. The CDR3 length is 16 residues. Deletions cut 0 bases from V and 3 bases from J, with 9 bases between. The CDR3 coding sequence is TGTGCCAGCAGTTACTCGAGAGGGGATGGGGCCAACGTCCTGACTTTC. Encoded protein: CASSYSRGDGANVLTF.

The chain recombines TRBV29-1 with TRBJ1-2, with unresolved D. The ends were cut back, 3 bases at V and 6 bases at J, with 11 bases in the middle. This CDR3 comprises 12 residues. Germline loops: CDR1 SQVTM, CDR2 ANQGSEA. The CDR3 is CSVEAVGNGYTF. CDR3 coding DNA: TGCAGCGTTGAGGCCGTAGGGAATGGCTACACCTTC.

This chain links TRBV9 with TRBJ2-1, with D maybe TRBD2 (6 bases). CDR3 length: 15 amino acids. Germline V gene data show CDR1 as SGDLS and CDR2 as YYNGEE. V shed 3 bases and J shed 3 bases, with 13 bases lying between them. CDR3 DNA sequence: TGTGCCAGCAGCGCACAGGAGGGCGTCTACAATGAGCAGTTCTTC. Translation gives CASSAQEGVYNEQFF.

On this clone itself: At one end the junction does not follow the germline gene, possibly because of a read error. The CDR3 DNA reads as TGTGCCAGCTCACGCGACAGGGAGGGCCCGGAGGCCTTC. This codes for CASSRDREGPEAF. The chain carries TRBV18 and TRBJ1-2; 7 bases line up with TRBD1. The CDR3 loop spans 13 amino acids. The germline V gene encodes CDR1 KGHSH and CDR2 LQKENI.

The rearrangement links TRBV6-1 to TRBJ2-7; maybe TRBD1 (5 bases). Germline V gene data show CDR1 as MNHNS and CDR2 as SASEGT. The CDR3 is made up of 18 amino acids. The V and J ends lost 1 base and 0 bases respectively, with 19 bases between them. The CDR3 protein is CASSEGIKWQGSSYEQYV. For the CDR3, the DNA is TGTGCCAGCAGTGAAGGAATCAAGTGGCAGGGAAGCTCCTACGAGCAGTACGTC.

The V gene is TRBV5-6, the J gene TRBJ2-2; TRBD1 might be the D (5 bases). There are 17 residues in the CDR3. Trimming cost V 2 bases and J 4 bases, with 18 bases left between them. Germline assignment: CDR1 SGHDT and CDR2 YYEEEE. The CDR3 protein is CASSFPWAGRGTGELFF. CDR3 nucleotide sequence: TGTGCCAGCAGCTTCCCGTGGGCAGGGCGAGGCACCGGGGAGCTGTTTTTT.

This sequence joins TRBV5-8 and TRBJ2-2, with TRBD2 matching 12 bases. The CDR3 consists of 16 residues. With V trimmed by 4 bases and J by 3 bases, 4 bases remained unmatched. From germline, CDR1 is SGHTS and CDR2 YDEGEE. CDR3 coding DNA: TGTGCCAGCAGCCCCTGGACTAGCGGGGACACCGGGGAGCTGTTTTTT. Protein sequence: CASSPWTSGDTGELFF.

V gene TRBV19 combines with J gene TRBJ2-6; D gene uncertain. Trimming removed 6 bases at V and 2 bases at J, with 8 bases between. CDR1 and CDR2 from the germline V gene are LNHDA and SQIVND (reference sequence). This CDR3 region has 14 residues. The CDR3 spells CASRDGPGANVLTF. DNA of the CDR3: TGTGCCAGTAGGGACGGTCCTGGGGCCAACGTCCTGACTTTC.

Comments on this clone: One end of the junction varies from germline; a read error may be responsible. The CDR3 DNA reads as TGTGCCAGCAGCTTCGGGACAGTTTCCTTC. Its protein product is CASSFGTVSF. The chain carries TRBV7-9 and TRBJ1-2; 7 bases agree with TRBD1. Germline V gene sequence: CDR1 SEHNR, CDR2 FQNEAQ (reference sequence). The CDR3 totals 10 residues.